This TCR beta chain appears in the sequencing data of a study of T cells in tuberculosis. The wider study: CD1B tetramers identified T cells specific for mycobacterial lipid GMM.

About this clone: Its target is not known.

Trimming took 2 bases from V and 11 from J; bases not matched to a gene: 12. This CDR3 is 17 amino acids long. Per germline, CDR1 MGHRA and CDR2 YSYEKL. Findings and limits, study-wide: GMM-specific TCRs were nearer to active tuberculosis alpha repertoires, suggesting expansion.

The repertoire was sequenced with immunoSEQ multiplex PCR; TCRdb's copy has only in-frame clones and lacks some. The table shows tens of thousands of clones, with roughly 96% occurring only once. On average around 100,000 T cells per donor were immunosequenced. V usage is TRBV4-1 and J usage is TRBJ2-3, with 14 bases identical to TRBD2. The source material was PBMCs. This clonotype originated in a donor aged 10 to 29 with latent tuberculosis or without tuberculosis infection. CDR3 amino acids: CASSQPRLAGGVRVQYF. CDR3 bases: TGCGCCAGCAGCCAACCGAGACTAGCGGGGGGGGTCAGGGTGCAGTATTTT.